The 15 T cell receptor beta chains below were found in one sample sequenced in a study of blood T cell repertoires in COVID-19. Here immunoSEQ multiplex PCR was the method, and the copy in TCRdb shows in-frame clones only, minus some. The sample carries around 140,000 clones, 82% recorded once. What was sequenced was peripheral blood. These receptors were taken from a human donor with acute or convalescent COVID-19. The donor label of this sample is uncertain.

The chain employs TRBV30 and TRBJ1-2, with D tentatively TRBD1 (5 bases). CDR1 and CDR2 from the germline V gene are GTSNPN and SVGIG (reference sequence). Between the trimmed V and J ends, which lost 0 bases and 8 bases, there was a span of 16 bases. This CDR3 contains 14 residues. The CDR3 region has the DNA TGTGCCTGGAGTGTATCCGACGGGGGTTGGGGCTACACCTTC. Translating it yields CAWSVSDGGWGYTF. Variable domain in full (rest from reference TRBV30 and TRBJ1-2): SQTIHQWPATLVQPVGSPLSLECTVEGTSNPNLYWYRQAAGRGLQLLFYSVGIGQISSEVPQNLSASRPQDRQFILSSKKLLLSDSGFYLCAWSVSDGGWGYTFGSGTRLTVV.

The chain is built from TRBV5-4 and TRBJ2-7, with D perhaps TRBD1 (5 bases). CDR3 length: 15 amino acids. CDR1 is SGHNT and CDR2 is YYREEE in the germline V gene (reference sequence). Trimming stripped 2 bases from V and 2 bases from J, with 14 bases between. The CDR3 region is CASSLTGQNPYEQYF. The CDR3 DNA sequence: TGTGCCAGCAGCTTAACAGGACAAAACCCCTACGAGCAGTACTTC.

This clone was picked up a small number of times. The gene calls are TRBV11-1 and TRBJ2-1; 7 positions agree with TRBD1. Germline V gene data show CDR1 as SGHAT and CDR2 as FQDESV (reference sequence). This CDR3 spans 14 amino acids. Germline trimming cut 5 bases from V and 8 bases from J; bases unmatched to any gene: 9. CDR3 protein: CASSIHRGSHEQFF. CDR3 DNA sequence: TGTGCCAGCAGCATTCACAGGGGATCCCATGAGCAGTTCTTC.

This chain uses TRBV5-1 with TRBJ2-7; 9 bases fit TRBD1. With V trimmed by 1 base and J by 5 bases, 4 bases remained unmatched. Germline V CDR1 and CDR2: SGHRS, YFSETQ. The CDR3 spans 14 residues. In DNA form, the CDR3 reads TGCGCCAGCAGCTTGACGGACAGGGGCCACGAGCAGTACTTC. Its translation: CASSLTDRGHEQYF.

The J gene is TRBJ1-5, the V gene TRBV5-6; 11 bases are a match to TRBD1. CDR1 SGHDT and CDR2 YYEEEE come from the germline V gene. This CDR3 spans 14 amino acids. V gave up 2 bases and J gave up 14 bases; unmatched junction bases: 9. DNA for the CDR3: TGTGCCAGCAGCTTTACCGGGACAGGGGGGACTGAGCATTTT. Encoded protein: CASSFTGTGGTEHF.

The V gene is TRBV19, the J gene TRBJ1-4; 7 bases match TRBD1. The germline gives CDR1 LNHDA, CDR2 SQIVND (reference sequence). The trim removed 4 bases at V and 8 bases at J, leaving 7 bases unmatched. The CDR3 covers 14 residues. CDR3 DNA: TGTGCCAGTAGTAACCGACAGGGTGGAGAAAAACTGTTTTTT. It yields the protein CASSNRQGGEKLFF.

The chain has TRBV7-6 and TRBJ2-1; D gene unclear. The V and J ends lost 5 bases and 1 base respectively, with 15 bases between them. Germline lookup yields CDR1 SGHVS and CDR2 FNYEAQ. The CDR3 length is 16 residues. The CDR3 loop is CASSPNVYSSYNEQFF. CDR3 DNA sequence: TGTGCCAGCAGCCCCAACGTCTATTCTTCCTACAATGAGCAGTTCTTC. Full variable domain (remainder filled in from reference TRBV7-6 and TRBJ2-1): GAGVSQSPRYKVTKRGQDVALRCDPISGHVSLYWYRQALGQGPEFLTYFNYEAQQDKSGLPNDRFSAERPEGSISTLTIQRTEQRDSAMYRCASSPNVYSSYNEQFFGPGTRLTVL.

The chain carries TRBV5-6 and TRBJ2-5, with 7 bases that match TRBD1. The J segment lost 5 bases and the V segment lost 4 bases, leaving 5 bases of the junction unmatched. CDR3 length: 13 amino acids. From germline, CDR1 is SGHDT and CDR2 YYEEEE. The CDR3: CASSSGTAETQYF. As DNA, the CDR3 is TGTGCCAGCAGCAGTGGGACAGCTGAGACCCAGTACTTC.

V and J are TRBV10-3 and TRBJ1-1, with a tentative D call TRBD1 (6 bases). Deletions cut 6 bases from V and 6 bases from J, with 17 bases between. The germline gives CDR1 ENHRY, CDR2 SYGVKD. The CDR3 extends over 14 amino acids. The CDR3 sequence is CAIRPTGLEAEAFF. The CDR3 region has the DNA TGTGCCATCAGACCGACAGGCCTGGAGGCTGAAGCTTTCTTT.

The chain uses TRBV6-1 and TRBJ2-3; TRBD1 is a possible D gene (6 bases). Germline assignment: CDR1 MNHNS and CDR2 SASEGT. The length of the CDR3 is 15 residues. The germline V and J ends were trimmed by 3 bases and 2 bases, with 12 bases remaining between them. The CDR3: CASSETRGNTDTQYF. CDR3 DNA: TGTGCCAGCAGTGAGACCAGGGGTAACACAGATACGCAGTATTTT.

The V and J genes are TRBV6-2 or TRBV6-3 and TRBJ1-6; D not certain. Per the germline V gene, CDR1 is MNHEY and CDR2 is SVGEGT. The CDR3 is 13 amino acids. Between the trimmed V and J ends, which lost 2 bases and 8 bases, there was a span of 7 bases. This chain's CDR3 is CASSYPTDSPLHF. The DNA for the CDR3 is TGTGCCAGCAGTTACCCCACAGATTCACCCCTCCACTTT.

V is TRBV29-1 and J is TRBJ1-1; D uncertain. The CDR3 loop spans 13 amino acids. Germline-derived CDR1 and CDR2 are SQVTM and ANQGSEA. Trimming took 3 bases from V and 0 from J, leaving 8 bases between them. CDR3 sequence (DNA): TGCAGCGTTGACTGGCCAGTGAACACTGAAGCTTTCTTT. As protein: CSVDWPVNTEAFF.

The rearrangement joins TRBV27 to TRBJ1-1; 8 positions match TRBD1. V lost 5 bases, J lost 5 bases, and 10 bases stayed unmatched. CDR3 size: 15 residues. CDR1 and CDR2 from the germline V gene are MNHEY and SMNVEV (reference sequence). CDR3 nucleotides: TGTGCCAGCAGTCCGAGACAGGGGCGCGGGACTGAAGCTTTCTTT. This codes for CASSPRQGRGTEAFF.

CDR3 DNA: TGTGCCAGCAGTGAAGGACTAGCGGGGGGGAGGTACAATGAGCAGTTCTTC. This codes for CASSEGLAGGRYNEQFF. The gene calls are TRBV6-1 and TRBJ2-1; the match to TRBD2 covers 14 bases. This CDR3 contains 17 residues. V lost 1 base to trimming and J lost 4 bases; unmatched junction nucleotides: 3. Germline assignment: CDR1 MNHNS and CDR2 SASEGT.

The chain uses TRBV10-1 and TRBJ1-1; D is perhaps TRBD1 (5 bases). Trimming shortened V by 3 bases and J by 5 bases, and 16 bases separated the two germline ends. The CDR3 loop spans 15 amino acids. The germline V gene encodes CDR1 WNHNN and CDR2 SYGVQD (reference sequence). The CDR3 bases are TGCGCCAGCAGTGACCCGGGGGGAGGGTCAACTGAAGCTTTCTTT. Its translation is CASSDPGGGSTEAFF.